These T cell receptor beta chains were read from a single sample in a study of T cell responses to AZD1222 COVID-19 vaccine. The data were produced by immunoSEQ multiplex PCR, yet TCRdb's version contains in-frame clones alone and is incomplete. In the table there are around 150,000 clones, about 91% of which are singletons. The specimen was peripheral blood, collected 28 days after the second AZD1222 dose. The origin of the receptors is an adult who received the AZD1222 COVID-19 vaccine. CDR3s include the opening cysteine and the closing phenylalanine or tryptophan. D genes are given only for firm matches. Size is stated for part of the rows, as once, few or many counts, or as a class when the clone is expanded.

J: TRBJ1-1; V: TRBV10-2; size: .; D: .; CDR3: CATHQQEGPDTEAFF; DNA: TGCGCCACCCACCAACAGGAGGGGCCGGACACTGAAGCTTTCTTT
J: TRBJ2-4; V: TRBV6-1; size: .; D: .; CDR3: CASSEMELENIQYF; DNA: TGTGCCAGCAGTGAAATGGAACTCGAAAACATTCAGTACTTC
J: TRBJ1-1; V: TRBV11-3; size: once; D: .; CDR3: CASSFSPNTEAFF; DNA: TGTGCCAGCAGCTTTAGCCCTAACACTGAAGCTTTCTTT
J: TRBJ2-7; V: TRBV30; size: .; D: .; CDR3: CAWTHGGYGYEQYF; DNA: TGTGCCTGGACCCATGGGGGGTATGGCTACGAGCAGTACTTC
J: TRBJ1-6; V: TRBV2; size: .; D: .; CDR3: CASIMGSFNSPLHF; DNA: TGTGCCAGCATTATGGGCAGCTTTAATTCACCCCTCCACTTT
J: TRBJ1-2; V: TRBV6-1; size: .; D: .; CDR3: CASSEVPHHYYGYTF; DNA: TGTGCCAGCAGTGAAGTCCCTCACCACTACTATGGCTACACCTTC
J: TRBJ2-7; V: TRBV7-9; size: .; D: .; CDR3: CASSLLADEQYF; DNA: TGTGCCAGCAGCTTGTTGGCCGACGAGCAGTACTTC
J: TRBJ2-1; V: TRBV10-3; size: .; D: .; CDR3: CAISEDGGSIYNEQFF; DNA: TGTGCCATCAGTGAGGATGGGGGTTCCATTTACAATGAGCAGTTCTTC
J: TRBJ2-3; V: TRBV29-1; size: .; D: .; CDR3: CSVVFGTADTQYF; DNA: TGCAGCGTTGTATTCGGCACCGCAGATACGCAGTATTTT
J: TRBJ2-5; V: TRBV29-1; size: once; D: TRBD2; CDR3: CSVEDSGLAGPRETQYF; DNA: TGCAGCGTTGAAGATTCGGGACTAGCGGGGCCACGGGAGACCCAGTACTTC
J: TRBJ1-6; V: TRBV6-6; size: .; D: TRBD1; CDR3: CASRGLTGWGSPLHF; DNA: TGTGCCAGCAGAGGCCTGACAGGGTGGGGTTCACCCCTCCACTTT
J: TRBJ1-1; V: TRBV4-1; size: once; D: .; CDR3: CASSQDTRTSAFF; DNA: TGCGCCAGCAGCCAAGATACTCGGACTTCAGCTTTCTTT
J: TRBJ1-1; V: TRBV27; size: .; D: .; CDR3: CASRIRALGGNTEAFF; DNA: TGTGCCAGCCGTATCCGGGCCCTGGGGGGGAACACTGAAGCTTTCTTT
J: TRBJ2-7; V: TRBV20-1; size: .; D: .; CDR3: CSASLVYEQYF; DNA: TGCAGTGCTAGTTTGGTGTACGAGCAGTACTTC
J: TRBJ1-2; V: TRBV3-1/TRBV3-2; size: .; D: TRBD1; CDR3: CASTGQGREGYTF; DNA: TGTGCCAGCACCGGACAGGGACGGGAGGGCTACACCTTC
J: TRBJ1-2; V: TRBV7-9; size: .; D: .; CDR3: CASNKGGLGYTF; DNA: TGTGCCAGCAACAAAGGGGGGCTTGGCTACACCTTC
J: TRBJ1-5; V: TRBV19; size: few; D: TRBD1; CDR3: CASSPPTGYGDQPQHF; DNA: TGTGCCAGTAGTCCGCCGACAGGGTATGGGGATCAGCCCCAGCATTTT
J: TRBJ2-5; V: TRBV7-9; size: .; D: TRBD2; CDR3: CASSSGLAGGETQYF; DNA: TGTGCCAGCAGCTCAGGACTAGCGGGGGGTGAGACCCAGTACTTC
J: TRBJ1-4; V: TRBV6-1; size: .; D: TRBD1; CDR3: CASSDQGVGEKLFF; DNA: TGTGCCAGCAGTGATCAGGGGGTCGGTGAAAAACTGTTTTTT
J: TRBJ1-1; V: TRBV11-2; size: .; D: TRBD1; CDR3: CASSLDRGVLEAFF; DNA: TGTGCCAGCAGCCTCGACAGGGGTGTACTTGAAGCTTTCTTT
J: TRBJ1-2; V: TRBV29-1; size: once; D: .; CDR3: CSVIAAYGYTF; DNA: TGCAGCGTTATTGCGGCCTATGGCTACACCTTC
J: TRBJ1-1; V: TRBV6-6; size: once; D: .; CDR3: CASTPGRGTEAFF; DNA: TGTGCCAGCACCCCAGGGCGGGGCACTGAAGCTTTCTTT
J: TRBJ1-1; V: TRBV9; size: few; D: .; CDR3: CASSVLSDMNTEAFF; DNA: TGTGCCAGCAGCGTACTAAGTGATATGAACACTGAAGCTTTCTTT
J: TRBJ2-7; V: TRBV6-5; size: .; D: .; CDR3: CASSPRGGYEQYF; DNA: TGTGCCAGCAGTCCCCGGGGCGGGTACGAGCAGTACTTC
J: TRBJ2-1; V: TRBV6-4; size: .; D: TRBD2; CDR3: CASSRLAGGLYNEQFF; DNA: TGTGCCAGCAGTCGACTAGCGGGGGGTCTTTACAATGAGCAGTTCTTC
J: TRBJ1-1; V: TRBV9; size: .; D: TRBD1; CDR3: CASSVAAGGGTEAFF; DNA: TGTGCCAGCAGCGTAGCTGCAGGGGGGGGCACTGAAGCTTTCTTT
J: TRBJ2-3; V: TRBV6-6; size: .; D: .; CDR3: CASSSGGPKRTDTQYF; DNA: TGTGCCAGCAGCTCAGGAGGACCAAAACGCACAGATACGCAGTATTTT
J: TRBJ1-2; V: TRBV6-1; size: .; D: .; CDR3: CASSERGRNYGYTF; DNA: TGTGCCAGCAGTGAGCGGGGACGCAACTATGGCTACACCTTC
J: TRBJ1-1; V: TRBV6-5; size: .; D: .; CDR3: CAAGTTNTEAFF; DNA: TGTGCCGCAGGGACAACGAACACTGAAGCTTTCTTT
J: TRBJ2-7; V: TRBV5-4; size: .; D: TRBD1; CDR3: CASSAQTGGPLNEQYF; DNA: TGTGCCAGCAGCGCCCAGACAGGGGGTCCCCTGAACGAGCAGTACTTC
J: TRBJ2-5; V: TRBV11-1; size: .; D: TRBD2; CDR3: CASSPTSGGAYETQYF; DNA: TGTGCCAGCAGCCCGACTAGCGGGGGGGCGTATGAGACCCAGTACTTC
J: TRBJ2-1; V: TRBV5-1; size: .; D: .; CDR3: CASSTTDSSYNEQFF; DNA: TGCGCCAGCAGCACGACTGACAGCTCCTACAATGAGCAGTTCTTC
J: TRBJ1-5; V: TRBV28; size: .; D: TRBD1; CDR3: CASSRTGDNQPQHF; DNA: TGTGCCAGCAGCCGGACAGGGGACAATCAGCCCCAGCATTTT
J: TRBJ1-2; V: TRBV2; size: once; D: TRBD1; CDR3: CASSSRGGGEDGYTF; DNA: TGTGCCAGCAGTTCCCGGGGAGGGGGCGAGGATGGCTACACCTTC
J: TRBJ1-1; V: TRBV19; size: .; D: .; CDR3: CASSLDRRNTEAFF; DNA: TGTGCCAGTAGTCTCGACCGGCGGAACACTGAAGCTTTCTTT
J: TRBJ2-7; V: TRBV6-5; size: .; D: .; CDR3: CASGWSEQYF; DNA: TGTGCCAGCGGATGGAGCGAGCAGTACTTC